The entry below gives a single T cell receptor (beta chain) sequence along with its context. This sample is part of a study of T cells in Graves' hyperthyroidism and ophthalmopathy. Lactation, pregnancy, other autoimmune disease or uncontrolled infection led to exclusion of patients. The PBMCs studied were ones that came from 10 ml fresh peripheral blood. From RNA transcripts, TCR beta CDR3 regions were amplified. RT-PCR in the first round (using the HTBI primer set) targeted the TCR CDR3. Using its own MiXCR run on the multiplex PCR reads, TCRdb lists one record per CDR3 protein. The sample lists hundreds of thousands of distinct CDR3 sequences, approximately 15% occurring once. V lost 1 base and J lost 6, with 15 bases in between. The CDR3 runs 15 residues. Germline V gene lookup returns CDR1 DFQATT and CDR2 SNEGSKA (reference sequence).

The genes are TRBV20-1 and TRBJ1-4, with D maybe TRBD1 (5 bases). The TCR sequence derives from a woman aged 40 to 50 with Graves' ophthalmopathy. The sequenced sample consisted of blood. CDR3 protein: CSARGQRNSYEKLFF. As DNA, the CDR3 is TGCAGTGCTAGAGGACAGCGCAACTCATATGAAAAACTGTTTTTT.